Listed here is a single T cell receptor beta chain. Its antigen is undetermined. The V and J ends lost 1 base and 7 bases respectively, with 8 bases between them. CDR1 and CDR2 from the germline V gene are LNHNV and YYDKDF (reference sequence). The CDR3 sequence is 13 residues long. Time point reported: baseline pretreatment blood. Treatment defined: 15 Gy SBRT to primary tumor, nephrectomy 4 weeks later. Clear cell pathology was present in this patient's renal cell carcinoma. These data are taken from a study of radiation and T cells in renal cell carcinoma. Notes on the study in general: From baseline, blood top tumor clonotypes peaked at 2 weeks post-radiation. Pretreatment tumor biopsies were lacking, so baseline clonotypes are unknown.

This table comes from immunoSEQ multiplex PCR, and its TCRdb copy is limited to in-frame clones, with some not included. The profile shows tens of thousands of clones, about 79% of them singletons. This rearrangement joins TRBV15 to TRBJ1-5; D gene unclear. The sample consisted of blood, taken from a patient whose treatment included radiotherapy and nephrectomy. This clonotype originated in a man aged 55 to 69 with renal cell carcinoma. CDR3 coding DNA: TGTGCCACCAGCAGAGGGGTAGCACAGCCCCAGCATTTT. It is translated as CATSRGVAQPQHF.